This paragraph reports one T cell receptor beta chain. The germline gives CDR1 KGHDR, CDR2 SFDVKD. The CDR3 contains 16 residues. After removal of 3 bases from V and 6 bases from J, the junction contained 6 bases not matched to a gene. Sequencing used immunoSEQ multiplex PCR; TCRdb keeps in-frame clones, though not all of them. The data show under 400,000 clones, with 80% to 90% seen just once and around 4.5% held by the top ten. This sample is part of a study of blood T cell repertoires in COVID-19. Study in general: Sample material is recorded as cDNA or gDNA derived from T cells, B-cell-depleted T cells, or PBMCs.

Individuals drawn from 20 to 30 US areas were roughly 18 to 89 years old. Categorization into cohorts depended on clinical history that participants reported. Material: PBMCs or T cells enriched from blood (not recorded which). This chain joins TRBV24-1 and TRBJ2-2; 10 bases are shared with TRBD1. This receptor was taken from a woman aged 40 to 50 with acute COVID-19. The CDR3 DNA sequence: TGTGCCACCAGTGATCCAGGGACAGGGGTTTCCGGGGAGCTGTTTTTT. It codes for CATSDPGTGVSGELFF.